The clone carrying this T cell receptor beta chain was counted ten times or more. Germline DNA was also extracted, with blood RNA taken from unsorted whole blood. CDR1 and CDR2 (germline): SQVTM, ANQGSEA. The trim removed 6 bases at V and 4 bases at J, leaving 3 bases unmatched. CDR3 length: 13 amino acids. The data were taken from a study of tumor-infiltrating lymphocytes in primary liver carcinoma. TCR beta cDNA was reverse-transcribed from 500 to 550 ng of total RNA. The reaction used a constant-region primer and ProtoScript II reverse transcriptase. Slightly modified ARM-PCR, run as three nested multiplex PCR rounds, produced the TCR beta libraries. Running roughly 10 cycles apiece, the first two PCR rounds relied on TRBV1-TRBV30 forward primers together with a C-beta reverse primer. TCRdb analysed the multiplex PCR reads with MiXCR anew, one entry per CDR3 protein. This table holds 330,000 or so distinct CDR3 sequences, roughly 61% found once.

Sample: peripheral blood. The source is a man aged 35-49 years with primary liver carcinoma and hepatitis B virus infection. The J gene is TRBJ2-7, the V gene TRBV29-1, with TRBD2 matching over 13 bases. This CDR3 is CSVTSGGSYEQYF. CDR3 DNA sequence: TGCAGCGTGACTAGCGGGGGGAGTTACGAGCAGTACTTC.